The clone carrying this T cell receptor (beta chain) came up a few times. The antigen is undetermined. The treatment here: oral pan-JAK inhibitor, 5-10 mg twice daily. Germline V gene lookup returns CDR1 SQVTM and CDR2 ANQGSEA. The J segment lost 0 bases and the V segment lost 2 bases, leaving 1 base of the junction unmatched. This CDR3 is 13 amino acids long. This sample is part of a study of CD8+ T cells in alopecia areata. General study findings and limits: Many expanded lesional clones persisted in scalp and blood during tofacitinib treatment. Higher clonality than in normal scalp was seen in lesional scalp, especially alopecia totalis/universalis. In scalp, tofacitinib significantly decreased clonality and expanded CD8+ clones among the top 100. Scalp repertoires also include resident alphabeta T cells from normal skin.

TCR sequencing used cDNA made by reverse transcription of extracted RNA. Clones were sequenced by immunoSEQ multiplex PCR, and TCRdb holds only the in-frame ones, with some missing. Of 75,000 to 100,000 clones in the sample, more than 65% were seen once. The sequenced sample was CD8+ T cells sorted from blood, obtained around week 44, from a patient treated with tofacitinib. This rearrangement joins TRBV29-1 to TRBJ2-7; 7 bases agree with TRBD1. The clonotype originates from a human donor with alopecia areata. The CDR3 DNA is TGCAGCGTTGAAAGGGGGCTCTCCTACGAGCAGTACTTC. As protein: CSVERGLSYEQYF.